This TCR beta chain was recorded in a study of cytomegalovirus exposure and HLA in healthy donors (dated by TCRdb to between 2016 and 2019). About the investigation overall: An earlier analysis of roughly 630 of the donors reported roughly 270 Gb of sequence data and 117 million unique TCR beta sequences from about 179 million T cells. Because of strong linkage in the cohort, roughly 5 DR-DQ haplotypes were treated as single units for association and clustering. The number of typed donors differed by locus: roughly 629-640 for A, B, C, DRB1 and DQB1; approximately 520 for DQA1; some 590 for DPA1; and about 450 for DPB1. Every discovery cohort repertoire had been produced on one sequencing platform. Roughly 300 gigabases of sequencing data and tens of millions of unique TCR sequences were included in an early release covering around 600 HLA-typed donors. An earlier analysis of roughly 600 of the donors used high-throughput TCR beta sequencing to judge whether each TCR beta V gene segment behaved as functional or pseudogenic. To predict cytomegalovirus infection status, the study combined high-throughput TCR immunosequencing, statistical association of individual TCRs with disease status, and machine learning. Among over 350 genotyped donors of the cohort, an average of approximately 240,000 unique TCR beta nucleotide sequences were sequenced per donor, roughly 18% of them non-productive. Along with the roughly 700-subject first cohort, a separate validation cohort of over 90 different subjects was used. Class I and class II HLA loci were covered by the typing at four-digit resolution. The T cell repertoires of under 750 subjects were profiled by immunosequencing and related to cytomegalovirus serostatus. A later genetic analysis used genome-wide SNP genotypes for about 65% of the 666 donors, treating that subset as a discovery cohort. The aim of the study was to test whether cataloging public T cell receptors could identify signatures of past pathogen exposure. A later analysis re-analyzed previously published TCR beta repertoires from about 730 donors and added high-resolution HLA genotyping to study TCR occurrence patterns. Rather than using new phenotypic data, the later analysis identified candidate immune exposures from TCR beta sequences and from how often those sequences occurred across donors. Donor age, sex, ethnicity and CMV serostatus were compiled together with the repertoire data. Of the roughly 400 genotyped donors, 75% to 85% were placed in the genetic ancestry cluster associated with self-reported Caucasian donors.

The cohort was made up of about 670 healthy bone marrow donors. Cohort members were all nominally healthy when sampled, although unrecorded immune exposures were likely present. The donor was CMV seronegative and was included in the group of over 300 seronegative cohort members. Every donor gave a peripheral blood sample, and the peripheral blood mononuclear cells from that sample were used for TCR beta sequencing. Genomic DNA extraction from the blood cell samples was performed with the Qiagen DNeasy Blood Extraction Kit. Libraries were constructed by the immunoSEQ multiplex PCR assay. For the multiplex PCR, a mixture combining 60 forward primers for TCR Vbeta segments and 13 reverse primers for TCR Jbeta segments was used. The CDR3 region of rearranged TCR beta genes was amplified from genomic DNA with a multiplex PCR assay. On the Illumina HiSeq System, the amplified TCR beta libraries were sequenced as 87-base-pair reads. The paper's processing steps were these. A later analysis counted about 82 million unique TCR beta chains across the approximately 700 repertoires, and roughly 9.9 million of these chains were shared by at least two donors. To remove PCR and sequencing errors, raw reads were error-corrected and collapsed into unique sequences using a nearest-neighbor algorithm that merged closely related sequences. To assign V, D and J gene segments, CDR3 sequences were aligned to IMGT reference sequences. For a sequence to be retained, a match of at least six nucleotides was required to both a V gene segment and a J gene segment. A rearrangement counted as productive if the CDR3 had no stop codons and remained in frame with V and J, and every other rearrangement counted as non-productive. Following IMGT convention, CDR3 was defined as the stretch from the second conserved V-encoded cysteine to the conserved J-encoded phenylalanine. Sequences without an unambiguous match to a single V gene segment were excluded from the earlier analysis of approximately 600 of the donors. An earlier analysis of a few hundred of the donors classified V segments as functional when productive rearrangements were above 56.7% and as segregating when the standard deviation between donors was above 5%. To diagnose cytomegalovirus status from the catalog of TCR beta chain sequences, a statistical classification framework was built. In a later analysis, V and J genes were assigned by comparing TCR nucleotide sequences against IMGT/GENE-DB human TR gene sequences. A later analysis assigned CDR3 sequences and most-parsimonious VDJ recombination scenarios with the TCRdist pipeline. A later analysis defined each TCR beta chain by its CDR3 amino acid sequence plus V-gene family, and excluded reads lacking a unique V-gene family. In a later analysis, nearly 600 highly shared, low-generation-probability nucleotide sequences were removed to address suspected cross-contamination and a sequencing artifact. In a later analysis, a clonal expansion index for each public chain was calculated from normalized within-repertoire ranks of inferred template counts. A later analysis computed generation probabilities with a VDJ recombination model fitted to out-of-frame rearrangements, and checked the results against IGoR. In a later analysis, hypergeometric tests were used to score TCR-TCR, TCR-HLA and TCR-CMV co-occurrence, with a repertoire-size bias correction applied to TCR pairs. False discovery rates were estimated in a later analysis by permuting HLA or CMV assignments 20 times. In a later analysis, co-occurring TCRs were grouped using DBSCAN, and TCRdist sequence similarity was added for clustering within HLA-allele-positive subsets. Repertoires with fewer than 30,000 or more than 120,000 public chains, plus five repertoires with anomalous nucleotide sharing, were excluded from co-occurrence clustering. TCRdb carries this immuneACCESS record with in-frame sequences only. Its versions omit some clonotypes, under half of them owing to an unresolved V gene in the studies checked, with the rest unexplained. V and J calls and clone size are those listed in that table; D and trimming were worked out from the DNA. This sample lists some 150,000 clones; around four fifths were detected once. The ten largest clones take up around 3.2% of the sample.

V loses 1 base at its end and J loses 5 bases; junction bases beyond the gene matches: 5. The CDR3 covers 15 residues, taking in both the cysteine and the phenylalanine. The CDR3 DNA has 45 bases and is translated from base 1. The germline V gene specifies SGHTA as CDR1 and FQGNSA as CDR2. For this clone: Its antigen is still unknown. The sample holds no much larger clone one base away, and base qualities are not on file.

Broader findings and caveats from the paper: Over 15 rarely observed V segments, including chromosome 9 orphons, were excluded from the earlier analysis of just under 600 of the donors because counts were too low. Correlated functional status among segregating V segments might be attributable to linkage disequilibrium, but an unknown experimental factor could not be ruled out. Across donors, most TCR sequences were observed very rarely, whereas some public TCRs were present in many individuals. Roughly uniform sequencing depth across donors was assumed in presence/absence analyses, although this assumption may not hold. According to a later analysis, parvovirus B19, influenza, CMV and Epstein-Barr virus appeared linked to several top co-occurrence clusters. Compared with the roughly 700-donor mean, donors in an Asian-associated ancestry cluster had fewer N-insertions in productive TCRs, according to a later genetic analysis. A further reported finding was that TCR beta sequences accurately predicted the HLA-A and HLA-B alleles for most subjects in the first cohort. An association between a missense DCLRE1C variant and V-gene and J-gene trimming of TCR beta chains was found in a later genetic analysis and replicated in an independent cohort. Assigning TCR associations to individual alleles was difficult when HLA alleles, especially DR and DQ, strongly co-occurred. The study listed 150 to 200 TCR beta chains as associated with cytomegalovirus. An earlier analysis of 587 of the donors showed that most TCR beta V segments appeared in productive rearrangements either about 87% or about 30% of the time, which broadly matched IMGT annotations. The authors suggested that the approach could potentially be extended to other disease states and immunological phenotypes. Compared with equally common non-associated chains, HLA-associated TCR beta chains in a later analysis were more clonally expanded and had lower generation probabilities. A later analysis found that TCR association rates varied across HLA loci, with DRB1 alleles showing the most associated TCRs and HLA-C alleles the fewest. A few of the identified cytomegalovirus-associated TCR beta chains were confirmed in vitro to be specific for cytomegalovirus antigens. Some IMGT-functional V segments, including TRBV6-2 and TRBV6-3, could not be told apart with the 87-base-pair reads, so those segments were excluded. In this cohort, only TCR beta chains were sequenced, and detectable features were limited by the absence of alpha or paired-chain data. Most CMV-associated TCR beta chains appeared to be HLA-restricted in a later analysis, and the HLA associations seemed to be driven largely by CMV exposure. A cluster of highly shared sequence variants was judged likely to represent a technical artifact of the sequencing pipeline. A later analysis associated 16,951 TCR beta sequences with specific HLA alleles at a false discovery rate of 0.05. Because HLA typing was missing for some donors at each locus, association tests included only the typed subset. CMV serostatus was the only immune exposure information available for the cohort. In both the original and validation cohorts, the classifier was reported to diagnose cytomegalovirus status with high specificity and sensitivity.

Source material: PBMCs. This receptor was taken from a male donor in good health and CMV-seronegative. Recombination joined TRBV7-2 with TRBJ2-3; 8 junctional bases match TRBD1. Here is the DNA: TGTGCCAGCAGCTTAGTGCAGGGGGCAGGAGATACGCAGTATTTT. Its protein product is CASSLVQGAGDTQYF.